One sample yielded the 7 T cell receptor beta chains listed below, sequenced in a study of blood T cells in healthy people across ages. A sample-barcoded 5' primer and a J-beta primer mix were used in a second PCR of about 6 to 12 cycles. MiXCR was run by TCRdb on the 5' RACE reads, yielding one entry per CDR3 protein. Found here are about 800,000 distinct CDR3 sequences, about 45% of them singletons; the top ten hold about a sixth. The sequenced sample was blood. The receptors stem from an older man in good health.

This clonotype was detected only a few times. V usage is TRBV5-1 and J usage is TRBJ1-6, with TRBD1 matching 9 bases. Unmatched junction bases numbered 7, after V lost 4 bases and J lost 5 bases. The germline gives CDR1 SGHRS, CDR2 YFSETQ. CDR3 length equals 16 residues. The CDR3 DNA reads TGCGCCAGCAGCGACCCCAGGACAGGGGATAATTCACCCCTCCACTTT. Translating gives CASSDPRTGDNSPLHF. Full variable domain (outside the CDR3, taken from reference TRBV5-1 and TRBJ1-6): KAGVTQTPRYLIKTRGQQVTLSCSPISGHRSVSWYQQTPGQGLQFLFEYFSETQRNKGNFPGRFSGRQFSNSRSEMNVSTLELGDSALYLCASSDPRTGDNSPLHFGNGTRLTVT.

This clonotype was observed a few times. The rearrangement joins TRBV20-1 to TRBJ1-1, with D possibly TRBD1 on 5 matching bases. Between the trimmed V and J ends, which lost 5 bases and 0 bases, there was a span of 16 bases. CDR1 is DFQATT and CDR2 is SNEGSKA in the germline V gene (reference sequence). The CDR3 covers 15 residues. CDR3 coding DNA: TGCAGTGCTCGCCTTTGGGGGGGGATGAACACTGAAGCTTTCTTT. This sequence encodes CSARLWGGMNTEAFF.

This clonotype has more than one count but fewer than ten. The CDR3 bases are TGTGCCAGCAGTTACGAGGGACTAGCGACCGGGGAGCTGTTTTTT. Translation gives CASSYEGLATGELFF. This chain joins TRBV6-6 and TRBJ2-2; 10 bases are shared with TRBD2. The germline V gene has CDR1 MNHNY and CDR2 SVGAGI (reference sequence). The trim removed 2 bases at V and 5 bases at J, leaving 2 bases unmatched. This CDR3 contains 15 residues.

The rearrangement links TRBV4-3 to TRBJ2-3, with a possible D match to TRBD2 (6 bases). Germline V CDR1 and CDR2: LGHNA, YSLEER. This CDR3 contains 16 residues. Trimming removed 1 base at V and 4 bases at J, with 15 bases between. CDR3 bases: TGCGCCAGCAGCCAAGGGGGTGTCGGGGGAGCAGATACGCAGTATTTT. This codes for CASSQGGVGGADTQYF.

V is TRBV20-1 and J is TRBJ2-5; TRBD1 matches at 7 bases. The DNA end lines up better with TRBJ2-7; the J call may be wrong. This CDR3 has 14 amino acids. Germline V CDR1 and CDR2: DFQATT, SNEGSKA (reference sequence). CDR3 coding DNA: TGCAGTGCTAGAGACCCCGGGACAGATATCGAGCAGTACTTC. It is translated as CSARDPGTDIEQYF.

The chain couples TRBV5-1 to TRBJ2-1, with D perhaps TRBD1 (5 bases). The V gene lost 6 bases and the J gene lost 7 bases, with 14 bases spanning the gap. The germline gives CDR1 SGHRS, CDR2 YFSETQ. The CDR3 contains 13 residues. The CDR3 sequence: CASTGPAGNEQFF. The CDR3 DNA is TGCGCCAGCACCGGGCCCGCAGGGAATGAGCAGTTCTTC.

V and J are TRBV28 and TRBJ2-7, with TRBD2 matching 11 bases. The junction had 6 bases not matched to a gene; V was cut back by 5 bases and J by 0 bases. The length of the CDR3 is 16 residues. Per germline, CDR1 MDHEN and CDR2 SYDVKM. As DNA, the CDR3 is TGTGCCAGCAGTCCCACTAGCGGGGGAAGCTCCTACGAGCAGTACTTC. Protein product: CASSPTSGGSSYEQYF.